This TCR beta chain emerged from a study of CD8+ T cells in alopecia areata (dated by TCRdb to 2016 to 2018). Turning to the overall study: The treated patients, all with moderate-to-severe alopecia areata, were enrolled in an open-label pilot trial of oral tofacitinib given at 5 to 10 mg twice daily. Patients stayed on tofacitinib for 6 to 18 months and then had 6 months of follow-up off drug so that delayed response and recurrence could be assessed. The SALT score, which quantifies the percentage of affected scalp surface area, was used to measure disease severity in treated patients. In both human patients and the C3H/HeJ mouse model, the study applied high-throughput TCRbeta sequencing to look at T cell clonal expansion in alopecia areata. Human TCRbeta sequencing covered scalp tissue and sorted CD4+ and CD8+ peripheral blood T cells from patchy and totalis/universalis alopecia areata patients and healthy controls. Biopsies were taken from tofacitinib-treated patients at baseline and at 4 and 24 weeks of treatment, and a later scalp biopsy was taken in several of the tofacitinib-treated patients. Scalp clonality was compared among normal scalp (n=4), patchy alopecia areata scalp (n=8), and alopecia totalis/universalis scalp (n=8). RNA was extracted with the PAXgene miRNA kit for fixed scalp, the miRNeasy kit for PBMCs, and the RNeasy kit for mouse skin. TCRbeta CDR3 regions were amplified by immunoSEQ multiplex PCR with 35 Vbeta forward and 13 Jbeta reverse primers.

The CDR3 runs 15 residues from the cysteine to the phenylalanine. Only the CDR3 region is kept as DNA, spanning 45 bases read in frame from base 1. The germline V gene specifies SGDLS as CDR1 and YYNGEE as CDR2. Trimming accounts for 3 bases at V and 4 bases at J, while the number of junction bases matched to no gene is 8. Study-level results and caveats: Unlike mouse skin, which is dominated by gammadelta T cells, normal human skin has resident alphabeta T cells that are also sequenced, and this complicates analysis of the scalp TCR repertoire. Because the treated cohort was small and had only one nonresponder, larger studies are needed to examine links between baseline CD8+ expansion and response. Scalp clonality and the number of expanded CD8+ clones among the top 100 scalp clones were significantly decreased by tofacitinib. TCR sequences shared between patients were less clear than in mice, possibly partly because of HLA diversity in the patient population. Higher clonality and more expanded CD8+ clones were observed in lesional scalp than in normal scalp, particularly in alopecia totalis/universalis, a finding suggestive of antigenic drive. Many expanded lesional clones persisted in scalp and blood during tofacitinib treatment, which may partly explain relapse after stopping treatment.

The method behind the library was the immunoSEQ multiplex PCR assay. RNA was extracted from all samples and reverse transcribed into cDNA, which served as template for TCR sequencing. First-strand cDNA was synthesized using SuperScript III with a 2:1 mix of oligo-dT and random hexamers. A synthetic immune receptor repertoire was used to assess amplification bias, and residual bias was removed computationally. For the original study's pipeline: Raw reads were preprocessed to remove errors, and CDR3 was defined by IMGT conventions from the conserved cysteine to phenylalanine. Clonality was computed by normalizing Shannon entropy by log2 of the number of productive unique TCRs and subtracting the result from 1. Scalp TCRbeta sequences were cross-referenced with sorted blood CD4 and CD8 repertoires so that the CD4 or CD8 identity of scalp clones could be inferred. The clones in this table, taken by TCRdb from immuneACCESS, are in-frame only. Not every clone is retained; where verified, under half of the shortfall comes from an unresolved V gene, and the cause of the rest is unknown. V, J and clone size derive from that table, while D and trimming were established from the DNA sequence. The table for this sample lists 150,000 to 200,000 clones; about three fifths of them were counted only once. Roughly 12% of the sample belongs to the ten largest clones.

The sample's time point label, in plain terms: less than 25 weeks on oral tofacitinib. This sample's treatment or condition label indicates: oral pan-JAK inhibitor, 5-10 mg twice daily. Lesional scalp punch biopsies and peripheral blood were obtained from alopecia areata patients. PBMCs were isolated by density centrifugation and stained for CD3, CD4 and CD8, after which CD4+ and CD8+ T cells were sorted on a FACSAria. For this clone: The antigen it binds to is not known. No base qualities exist here, and no much larger clone lies one base off it.

This sample comprised CD8+ T cells sorted from blood, obtained at week 24, from a patient treated with tofacitinib. The TCR originated in a human donor with alopecia areata. In this chain, TRBV9 is recombined with TRBJ2-5, with 8 bases in between that match TRBD2. CDR3 loop: CASSDYLRGGETQYF. The DNA is as follows: TGTGCCAGCAGCGACTACCTCCGGGGGGGAGAGACCCAGTACTTC. Supplemented by the reference TRBV9 and TRBJ2-5 proteins around the CDR3, the complete variable domain is DSGVTQTPKHLITATGQRVTLRCSPRSGDLSVYWYQQSLDQGLQFLIQYYNGEERAKGNILERFSAQQFPDLHSELNLSSLELGDSALYFCASSDYLRGGETQYFGPGTRLLVL.